This T cell receptor (beta chain) was identified during a study of blood T cell repertoires in COVID-19. About the study: T cells, B-cell-depleted T cells, or PBMCs supplied cDNA or gDNA.

Clones were read by immunoSEQ multiplex PCR, and TCRdb kept only the in-frame ones, dropping some. The repertoire holds around 70,000 clones, with roughly 80% as singletons. The TCR sequence derives from a man between 60 and 75 years old with acute or convalescent COVID-19. The sample taken for sequencing was peripheral blood.

DNA of the CDR3: TGTGCTAGTGGAGCAGCGGGGGGGCTGGATGAGCAGTTCTTC. Encoded protein: CASGAAGGLDEQFF. The chain links TRBV12-5 to TRBJ2-1, with TRBD2 matching 10 bases. The germline gives CDR1 LGHNT, CDR2 FRNRAP. The J segment lost 8 bases and the V segment lost 6 bases, leaving 7 bases of the junction unmatched. The CDR3 length is 14 residues.